This TCR beta chain was sequenced in a study of blood T cell repertoires in COVID-19. For the study at large: Italy, Spain and the United States were the sources of the convalescent and acute COVID-19 samples. The cDNA or gDNA used as material had been derived from T cells, B-cell-depleted T cells, or PBMCs.

Authors' processing steps: Amplified reference gene primers provided the basis for estimating nucleated cell counts. Only in-frame clones appear in the TCRdb table, and some are missing; sequencing was by immunoSEQ multiplex PCR. V and J calls and clone size come straight from that table; D and trimming were deduced from the DNA. The sample lists around 140,000 clones, about 77% occurring once. V lost 6 bases and J 10 bases, leaving 15 bases between the germline ends. The CDR3 extends over 12 amino acids. The sequence was obtained from a woman in her forties or fifties with active or convalescent COVID-19. The specimen sequenced was peripheral blood. This chain connects TRBV12-3 or TRBV12-4 to TRBJ1-1, with D tentatively TRBD1 (5 bases). CDR3 sequence reads: CASSASGRRAFF. In nucleotides, the CDR3 is TGTGCCAGCAGCGCCTCAGGGCGGCGAGCTTTCTTT.